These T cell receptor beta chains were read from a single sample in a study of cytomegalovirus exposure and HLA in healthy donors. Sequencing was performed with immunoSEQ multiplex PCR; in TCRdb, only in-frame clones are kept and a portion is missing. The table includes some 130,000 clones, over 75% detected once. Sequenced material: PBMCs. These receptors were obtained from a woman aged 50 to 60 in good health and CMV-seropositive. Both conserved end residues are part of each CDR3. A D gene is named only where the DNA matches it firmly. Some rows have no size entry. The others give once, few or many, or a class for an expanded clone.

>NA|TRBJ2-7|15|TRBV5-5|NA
CASSLESGGWYEQYF
TGTGCCAGCAGCTTGGAAAGTGGGGGGTGGTACGAGCAGTACTTC
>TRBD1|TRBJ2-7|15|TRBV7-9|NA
CASSHRDRSSYEQYF
TGTGCCAGCAGTCACCGGGACAGGAGCTCCTACGAGCAGTACTTC
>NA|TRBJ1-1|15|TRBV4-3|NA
CASSHSTGTSMGAFF
TGCGCCAGCAGCCATTCGACAGGTACCTCTATGGGGGCTTTCTTT
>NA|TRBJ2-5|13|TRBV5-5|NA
CASSLRLQETQYF
TGTGCCAGCAGCCTACGGTTACAAGAGACCCAGTACTTC
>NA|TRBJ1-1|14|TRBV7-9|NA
CASSPLAGDTEAFF
TGTGCCAGCAGCCCACTCGCGGGGGACACTGAAGCTTTCTTT
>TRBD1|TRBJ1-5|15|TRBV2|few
CASSADRGHVQPQHF
TGTGCCAGCAGTGCGGACAGGGGGCATGTGCAGCCCCAGCATTTT
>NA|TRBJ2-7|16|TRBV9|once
CASSVGSGGAPYEQYF
TGTGCCAGCAGCGTAGGATCGGGGGGCGCCCCCTACGAGCAGTACTTC
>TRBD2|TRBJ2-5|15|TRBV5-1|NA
CASSERLAGRETQYF
TGCGCCAGCAGCGAGCGACTAGCGGGCCGAGAGACCCAGTACTTC
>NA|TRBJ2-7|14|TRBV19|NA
CASSIGRDAYEQYF
TGTGCCAGTAGTATCGGCAGGGATGCCTACGAGCAGTACTTC
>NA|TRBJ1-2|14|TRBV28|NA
CATPSGTANYGYTF
TGTGCCACTCCATCGGGAACCGCTAACTATGGCTACACCTTC
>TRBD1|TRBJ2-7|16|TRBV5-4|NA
CASSLDSGTGTYEQYF
TGTGCCAGCAGCTTAGACTCCGGGACAGGCACCTACGAGCAGTACTTC
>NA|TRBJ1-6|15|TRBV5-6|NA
CASSLSVSGNSPLHF
TGTGCCAGCAGCTTGTCGGTCTCGGGGAATTCACCCCTCCACTTT
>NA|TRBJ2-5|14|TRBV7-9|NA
CASSHGTMQETQYF
TGTGCCAGCAGCCACGGGACAATGCAAGAGACCCAGTACTTC
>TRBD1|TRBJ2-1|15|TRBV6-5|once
CASSLQGEPYNEQFF
TGTGCCAGCAGCCTACAGGGGGAGCCTTACAATGAGCAGTTCTTC
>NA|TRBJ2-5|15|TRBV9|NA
CASSARPSGGETQYF
TGTGCCAGCAGCGCGCGACCCTCAGGTGGGGAGACCCAGTACTTC
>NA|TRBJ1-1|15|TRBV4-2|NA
CASSQDNLSNTEAFF
TGTGCCAGCAGCCAAGATAATCTATCGAACACTGAAGCTTTCTTT
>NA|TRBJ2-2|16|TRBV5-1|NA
CASSMNGQPNTGELFF
TGCGCCAGCAGTATGAACGGACAACCGAACACCGGGGAGCTGTTTTTT
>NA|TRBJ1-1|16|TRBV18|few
CASSIPGLRRRTEAFF
TGTGCCAGCTCAATACCAGGGCTCCGAAGGAGAACTGAAGCTTTCTTT
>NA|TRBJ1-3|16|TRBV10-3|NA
CAISPLGGLSGNTIYF
TGTGCCATCAGTCCCTTGGGGGGGTTATCTGGAAACACCATATATTTT
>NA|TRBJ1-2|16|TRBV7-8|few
CASSLDGGPMIYGYTF
TGTGCCAGCAGCTTAGACGGGGGGCCGATGATCTATGGCTACACCTTC
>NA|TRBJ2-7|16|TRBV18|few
CASSDNGEASSYEQYF
TGTGCCAGCTCCGACAACGGGGAGGCGTCTTCCTACGAGCAGTACTTC
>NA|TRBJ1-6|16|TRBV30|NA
CAWIPSRTARDSPLHF
TGTGCCTGGATCCCCAGCCGGACAGCGCGTGATTCACCCCTCCACTTT
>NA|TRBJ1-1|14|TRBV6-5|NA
CASSQQVLNTEAFF
TGTGCCAGCAGTCAGCAGGTTTTGAACACTGAAGCTTTCTTT
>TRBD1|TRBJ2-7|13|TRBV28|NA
CASSSGQGYEQYF
TGTGCCAGCAGTTCCGGACAGGGGTACGAGCAGTACTTC
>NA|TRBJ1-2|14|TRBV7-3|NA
CASSLTAAGDGYTF
TGTGCCAGCAGCTTAACGGCGGCAGGGGATGGCTACACCTTC
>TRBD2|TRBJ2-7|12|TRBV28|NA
CASSSGGYEQYF
TGTGCCAGCAGCAGCGGGGGTTACGAGCAGTACTTC
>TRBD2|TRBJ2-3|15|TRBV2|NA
CASSDQAGLGDTQYF
TGTGCCAGCAGTGACCAAGCGGGGCTTGGGGATACGCAGTATTTT
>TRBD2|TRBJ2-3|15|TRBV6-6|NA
CASRAGTQYTDTQYF
TGTGCCAGCAGAGCGGGGACTCAATACACAGATACGCAGTATTTT
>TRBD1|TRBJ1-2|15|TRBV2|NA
CASSEEGGQVNSYTF
TGTGCCAGCAGTGAAGAGGGGGGACAGGTCAATTCCTACACCTTC
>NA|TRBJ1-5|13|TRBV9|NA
CASSPGGDQPQHF
TGTGCCAGCAGTCCGGGGGGGGATCAGCCCCAGCATTTT
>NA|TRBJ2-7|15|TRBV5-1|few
CASSLGSTGYYEQYF
TGCGCCAGCAGCTTGGGCAGTACAGGGTACTACGAGCAGTACTTC
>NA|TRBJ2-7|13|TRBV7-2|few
CASNHLQGYEQYF
TGTGCCAGCAACCATCTACAGGGATACGAGCAGTACTTC
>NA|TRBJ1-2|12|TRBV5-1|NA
CASSLDNYGYTF
TGCGCCAGCAGCTTGGATAACTACGGCTACACCTTC
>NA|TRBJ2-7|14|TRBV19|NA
CASRFQQSSYEQYF
TGTGCCAGTAGGTTTCAACAGAGCTCCTACGAGCAGTACTTC
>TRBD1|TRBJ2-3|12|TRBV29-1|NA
CSQHRGADTQYF
TGCAGCCAGCACAGGGGGGCGGATACGCAGTATTTT
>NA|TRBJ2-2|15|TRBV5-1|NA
CASSLAGGAAGELFF
TGCGCCAGCAGCTTGGCCGGAGGGGCAGCCGGGGAGCTGTTTTTT
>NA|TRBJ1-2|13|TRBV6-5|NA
CASSFFKGYGYTF
TGTGCCAGCAGTTTTTTCAAGGGGTATGGCTACACCTTC
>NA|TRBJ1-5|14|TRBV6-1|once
CASTELGGNQPQHF
TGTGCCAGCACCGAGTTGGGGGGAAATCAGCCCCAGCATTTT
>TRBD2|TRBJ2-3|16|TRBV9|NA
CASSDLAGGRVAPQYF
TGTGCCAGCAGCGATTTAGCGGGGGGGAGGGTCGCTCCTCAGTATTTT
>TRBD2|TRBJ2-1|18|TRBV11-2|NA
CASSLVFGTSGGDNEQFF
TGTGCCAGCAGCTTAGTGTTTGGGACTAGCGGGGGGGACAATGAGCAGTTCTTC
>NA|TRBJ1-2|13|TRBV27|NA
CASSQGQSYGYTF
TGTGCCAGCAGTCAAGGACAGTCCTATGGCTACACCTTC
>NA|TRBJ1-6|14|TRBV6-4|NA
CASSATEYNSPLHF
TGTGCCAGCAGTGCTACAGAGTATAATTCACCCCTCCACTTT
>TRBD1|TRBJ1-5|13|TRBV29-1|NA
CSVGDRGNQPQHF
TGCAGCGTGGGGGACAGGGGCAATCAGCCCCAGCATTTT
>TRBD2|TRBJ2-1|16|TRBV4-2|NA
CASSLRSGGDNNEQFF
TGTGCCAGCAGCCTCCGGAGCGGGGGAGACAACAATGAGCAGTTCTTC
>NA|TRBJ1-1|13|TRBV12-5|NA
CASQREPNTEAFF
TGTGCTAGTCAACGGGAACCCAACACTGAAGCTTTCTTT
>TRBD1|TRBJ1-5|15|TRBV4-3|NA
CASSQSGQGDQPQHF
TGCGCCAGCAGCCAGTCAGGACAGGGGGATCAGCCCCAGCATTTT
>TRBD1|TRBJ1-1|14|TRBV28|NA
CASSSTGENTEAFF
TGTGCCAGCAGCTCGACAGGGGAGAACACTGAAGCTTTCTTT
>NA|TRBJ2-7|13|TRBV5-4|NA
CASSFGVPYEQYF
TGTGCCAGCAGCTTCGGGGTTCCCTACGAGCAGTACTTC
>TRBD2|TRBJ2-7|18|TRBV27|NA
CASSSTWTSGGPDYEQYF
TGTGCCAGCAGTTCGACTTGGACTAGCGGGGGGCCTGACTACGAGCAGTACTTC
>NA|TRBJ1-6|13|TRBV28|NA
CASIQGNNSPLHF
TGTGCCAGCATCCAGGGGAATAATTCACCCCTCCACTTT
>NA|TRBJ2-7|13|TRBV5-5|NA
CASSDGGFGEQYF
TGTGCCAGCTCCGACGGGGGTTTTGGCGAGCAGTACTTC
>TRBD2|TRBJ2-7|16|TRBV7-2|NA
CASSPGTSGGGGEQYF
TGTGCCAGCAGCCCCGGGACTAGCGGGGGGGGCGGCGAGCAGTACTTC
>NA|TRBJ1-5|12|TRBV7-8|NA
CASAPGGQPQHF
TGTGCCAGCGCCCCCGGTGGTCAGCCCCAGCATTTT